Detailed here is one T cell receptor beta chain. V was pared by 4 bases and J by 0 bases, with 12 bases between. This CDR3 spans 15 amino acids. The germline V gene encodes CDR1 SGHRS and CDR2 YFSETQ. This sample was taken from a study of T cell responses to AZD1222 COVID-19 vaccine. Measured with immunoSEQ multiplex PCR; TCRdb has only the in-frame clones, and not every one. The sample includes tens of thousands of clones, 75% to 85% of them seen just once. The chain combines TRBV5-1 with TRBJ2-3; the D gene is possibly TRBD1 (6 bases). The receptor was derived from an adult in good health. Material: peripheral blood, obtained on day 0 of AZD1222 vaccination. In nucleotides, the CDR3 is TGCGCCAGCAGCCGACCGACAGGTAGCACAGATACGCAGTATTTT. This gives the protein CASSRPTGSTDTQYF. Supplemented by reference TRBV5-1 and TRBJ2-3, the full variable domain reads KAGVTQTPRYLIKTRGQQVTLSCSPISGHRSVSWYQQTPGQGLQFLFEYFSETQRNKGNFPGRFSGRQFSNSRSEMNVSTLELGDSALYLCASSRPTGSTDTQYFGPGTRLTVL.